This TCR beta chain was found in a study of T cells in Graves' hyperthyroidism and ophthalmopathy. This clonotype appeared many times. V was trimmed by 8 bases and J by 4 bases, leaving 19 bases between them. Germline V CDR1 and CDR2: SGHAT, FQNNGV. The CDR3 has 15 amino acids. Template material for amplifying TCR beta CDR3 regions consisted of RNA transcripts. HTBI primers drove first-round RT-PCR of the TCR CDR3. One entry per CDR3 protein, called by TCRdb with MiXCR from the multiplex PCR reads. The sample has about 600,000 distinct CDR3 sequences, more than 12% seen once. Sequenced sample: blood. The receptor's source is a woman aged 50 to 65 with Graves' ophthalmopathy. The V gene is TRBV11-2, the J gene TRBJ2-3; D is perhaps TRBD2 (6 bases). The CDR3 loop is CASAEGPGGADTQYF. The CDR3 DNA sequence: TGTGCCAGCGCCGAGGGACCCGGAGGGGCAGATACGCAGTATTTT.